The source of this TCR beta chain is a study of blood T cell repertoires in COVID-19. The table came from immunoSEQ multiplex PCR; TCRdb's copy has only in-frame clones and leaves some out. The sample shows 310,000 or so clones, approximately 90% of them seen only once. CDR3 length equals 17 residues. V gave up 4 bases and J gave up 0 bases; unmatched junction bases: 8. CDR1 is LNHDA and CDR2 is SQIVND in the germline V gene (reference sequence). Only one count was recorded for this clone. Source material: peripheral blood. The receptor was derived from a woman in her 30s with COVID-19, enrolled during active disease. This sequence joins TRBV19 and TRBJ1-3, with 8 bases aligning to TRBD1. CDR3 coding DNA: TGTGCCAGTAGTACTCTTCGACAGGGGCGCTCTGGAAACACCATATATTTT. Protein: CASSTLRQGRSGNTIYF.